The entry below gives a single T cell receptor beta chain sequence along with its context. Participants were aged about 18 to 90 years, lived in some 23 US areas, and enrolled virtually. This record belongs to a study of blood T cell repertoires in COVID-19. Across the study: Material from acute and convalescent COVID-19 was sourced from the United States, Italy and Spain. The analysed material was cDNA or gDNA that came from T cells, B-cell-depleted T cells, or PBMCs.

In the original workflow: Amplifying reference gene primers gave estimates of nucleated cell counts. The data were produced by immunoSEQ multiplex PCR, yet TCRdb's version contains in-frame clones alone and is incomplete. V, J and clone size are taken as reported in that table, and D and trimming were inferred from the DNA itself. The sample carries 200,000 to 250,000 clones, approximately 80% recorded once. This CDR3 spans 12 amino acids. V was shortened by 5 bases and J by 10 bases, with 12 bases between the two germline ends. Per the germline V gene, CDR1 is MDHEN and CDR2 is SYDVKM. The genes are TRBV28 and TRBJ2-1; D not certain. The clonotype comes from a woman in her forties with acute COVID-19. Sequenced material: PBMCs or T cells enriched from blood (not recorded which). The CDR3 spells CASSAPGDEQFF. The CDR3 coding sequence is TGTGCCAGCAGTGCCCCAGGCGACGAGCAGTTCTTC. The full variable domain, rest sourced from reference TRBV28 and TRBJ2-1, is DVKVTQSSRYLVKRTGEKVFLECVQDMDHENMFWYRQDPGLGLRLIYFSYDVKMKEKGDIPEGYSVSREKKERFSLILESASTNQTSMYLCASSAPGDEQFFGPGTRLTVL.